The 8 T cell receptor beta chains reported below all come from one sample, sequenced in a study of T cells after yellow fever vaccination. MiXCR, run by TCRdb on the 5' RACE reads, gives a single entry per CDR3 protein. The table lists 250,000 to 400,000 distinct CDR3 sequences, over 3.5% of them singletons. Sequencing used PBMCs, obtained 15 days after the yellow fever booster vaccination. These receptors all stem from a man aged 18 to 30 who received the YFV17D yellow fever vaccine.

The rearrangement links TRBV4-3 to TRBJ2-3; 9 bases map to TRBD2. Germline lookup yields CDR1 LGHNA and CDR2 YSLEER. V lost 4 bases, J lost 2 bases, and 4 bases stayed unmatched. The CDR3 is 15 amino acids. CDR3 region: CASSLGLAYTDTQYF. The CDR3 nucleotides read TGCGCCAGCAGCCTGGGACTAGCCTACACAGATACGCAGTATTTT.

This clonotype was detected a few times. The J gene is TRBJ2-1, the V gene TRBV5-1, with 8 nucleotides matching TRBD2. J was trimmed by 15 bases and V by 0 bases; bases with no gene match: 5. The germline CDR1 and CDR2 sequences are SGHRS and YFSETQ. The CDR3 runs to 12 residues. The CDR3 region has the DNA TGCGCCAGCAGCTTGGGAGCGGGGGTCTGGTTCTTC. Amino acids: CASSLGAGVWFF.

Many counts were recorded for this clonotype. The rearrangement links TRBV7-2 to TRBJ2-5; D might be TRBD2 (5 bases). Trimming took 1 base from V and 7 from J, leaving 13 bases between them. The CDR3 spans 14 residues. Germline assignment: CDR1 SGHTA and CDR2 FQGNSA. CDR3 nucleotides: TGTGCCAGCAGCTTAGGCGGCGGGTGGAGGACCCAGTACTTC. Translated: CASSLGGGWRTQYF. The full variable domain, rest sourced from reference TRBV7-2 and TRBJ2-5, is GAGVSQSPSNKVTEKGKDVELRCDPISGHTALYWYRQSLGQGLEFLIYFQGNSAPDKSGLPSDRFSAERTGGSVSTLTIQRTQQEDSAVYLCASSLGGGWRTQYFGPGTRLLVL.

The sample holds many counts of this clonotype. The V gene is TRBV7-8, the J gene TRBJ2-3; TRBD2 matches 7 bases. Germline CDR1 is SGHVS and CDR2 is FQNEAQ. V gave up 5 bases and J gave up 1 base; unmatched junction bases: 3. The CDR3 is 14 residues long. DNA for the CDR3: TGTGCCAGCAGCGCCCGGGGGGGCACAGATACGCAGTATTTT. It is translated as CASSARGGTDTQYF.

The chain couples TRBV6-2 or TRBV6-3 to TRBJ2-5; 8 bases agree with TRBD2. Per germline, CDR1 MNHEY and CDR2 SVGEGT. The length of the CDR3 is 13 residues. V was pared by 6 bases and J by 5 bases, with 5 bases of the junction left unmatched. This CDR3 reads CASRGTSLETQYF. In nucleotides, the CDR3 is TGTGCCAGCAGAGGGACTAGTCTGGAGACCCAGTACTTC.

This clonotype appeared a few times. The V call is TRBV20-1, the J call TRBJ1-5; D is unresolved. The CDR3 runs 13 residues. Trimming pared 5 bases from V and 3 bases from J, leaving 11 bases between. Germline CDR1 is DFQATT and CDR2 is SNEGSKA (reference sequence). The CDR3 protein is CSAPGLSNQPQHF. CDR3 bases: TGCAGTGCTCCCGGACTGTCCAATCAGCCCCAGCATTTT.

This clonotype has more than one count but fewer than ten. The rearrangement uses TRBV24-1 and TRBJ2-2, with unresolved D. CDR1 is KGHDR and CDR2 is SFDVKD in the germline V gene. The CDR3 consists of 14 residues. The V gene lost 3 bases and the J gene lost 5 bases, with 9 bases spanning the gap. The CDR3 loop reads CATSDRAGTGELFF. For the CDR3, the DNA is TGTGCCACCAGTGATCGGGCCGGGACCGGGGAGCTGTTTTTT.

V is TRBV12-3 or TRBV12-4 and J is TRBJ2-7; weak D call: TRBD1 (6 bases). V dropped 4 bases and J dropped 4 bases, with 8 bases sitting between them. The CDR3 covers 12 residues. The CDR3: CASSYGQYEQYV. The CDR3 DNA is TGTGCCAGCAGTTATGGACAGTACGAGCAGTACGTC.